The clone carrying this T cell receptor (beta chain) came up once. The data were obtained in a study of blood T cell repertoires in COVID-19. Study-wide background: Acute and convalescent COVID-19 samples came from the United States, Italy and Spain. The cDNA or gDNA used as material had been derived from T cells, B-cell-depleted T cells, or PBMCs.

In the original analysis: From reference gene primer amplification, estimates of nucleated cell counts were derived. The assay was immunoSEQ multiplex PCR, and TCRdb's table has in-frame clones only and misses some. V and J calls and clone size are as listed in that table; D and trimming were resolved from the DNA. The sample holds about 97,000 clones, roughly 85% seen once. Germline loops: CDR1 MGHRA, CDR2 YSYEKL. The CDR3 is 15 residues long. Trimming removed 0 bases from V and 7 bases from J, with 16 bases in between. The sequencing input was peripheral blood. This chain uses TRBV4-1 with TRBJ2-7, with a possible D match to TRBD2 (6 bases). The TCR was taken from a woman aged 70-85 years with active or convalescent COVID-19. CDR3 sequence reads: CASSQELTGVREQYF. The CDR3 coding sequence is TGCGCCAGCAGCCAAGAATTAACGGGAGTAAGGGAGCAGTACTTC.